This section outlines one T cell receptor beta chain sequence together with its context. This clone occurred once. Its cognate antigen has yet to be identified. There are no base qualities to consult, and no much larger clone falls within one base. TCRbeta CDR3 regions were amplified from genomic DNA using the immunoSEQ Assay, a bias-controlled multiplex PCR. Under the source paper's analysis protocol: Within the assay, amplification of reference gene primers was used to estimate how many nucleated cells each sample contained. To quantify the absolute abundance of each unique TCRbeta CDR3 rearrangement, sequence reads were collapsed and filtered. For each sample, productive Simpson clonality was calculated as the square root of Simpson's diversity index across productive rearrangements. Here the immuneACCESS table is served through TCRdb, limited to in-frame sequences with V and J called. Missing clones are a known gap in these copies; in checked studies unresolved V genes cover under half, and the rest lacks a known reason. V and J calls plus clone size are reproduced from that table; the DNA served to infer D and trimming. The sample table holds around 300,000 clones, of which around 89% were seen once. 2% to 2.5% of the sample lies in the top ten.

The sample belongs to a study of blood T cell repertoires in COVID-19 (dated by TCRdb to 2020 to 2022). As for the study more broadly: Samples from collaborators originated in the United States, Italy and Spain and spanned both the acute and convalescent phases of COVID-19. The material from the prospective study consisted of cDNA or gDNA derived from T cells, B-cell-depleted T cells, or PBMCs. Deeply sampled blood TCRbeta repertoires from subjects exposed to, actively infected with, or recovered from COVID-19 were included in the dataset. A freely available public database, intended as a resource for researchers studying the immune response to SARS-CoV-2, is where the repertoires were released. Samples came from the ongoing ImmuneRACE study (first 160 participants) plus 1,254 subjects from 6 global collaborators. Nearly every sample came with metadata listing a de-identified subject ID, COVID-19 status, age in years and sex. Where HLA class I and class II types were available, the types were taken from metadata supplied by the sample provider, not from assay-based typing. General findings and caveats noted by the study authors: The quantity of clinical and demographic metadata differed by source and by participant and was supplied without curation.

Participants in the prospective study were aged roughly 18 to 100 years, lived in some 24 United States geographic areas, and enrolled through a virtual design. Cohort assignment in the prospective study relied on participant-reported clinical history from a screening survey and a study questionnaire. Recovered participants in ImmuneRACE Cohort 3 were defined by two consecutive negative NP/OP PCR tests, clearance by a healthcare professional, or resolution of symptoms. In the prospective study, mobile phlebotomists collected whole blood, serum and a nasopharyngeal or oropharyngeal swab from each participant. Over an approximately 2-month period, participants in the prospective study had the option of providing additional blood draws and questionnaires. Blood samples from the prospective study were shipped frozen or at room temperature prior to DNA extraction. V loses 6 bases of germline sequence and J loses 11 bases, and the interval between the two ends is 12 bases. Via the germline V gene, CDR1 is SNHLY and CDR2 FYNNEI. The CDR3 goes from the cysteine to the phenylalanine over 11 residues. The sequence is cut down to CDR3 DNA, 33 bases in frame from base 1.

Source material: PBMCs or T cells enriched from blood (not recorded which). The receptor was derived from a woman aged 18 to 35 who had recovered from COVID-19. Recombination joined TRBV2 with TRBJ2-3; the D gene is perhaps TRBD2, from 6 matching bases. The bases are TGTGCCAGCAGGGGACTGCGGGTGCAGTATTTT. Translated, this is CASRGLRVQYF.